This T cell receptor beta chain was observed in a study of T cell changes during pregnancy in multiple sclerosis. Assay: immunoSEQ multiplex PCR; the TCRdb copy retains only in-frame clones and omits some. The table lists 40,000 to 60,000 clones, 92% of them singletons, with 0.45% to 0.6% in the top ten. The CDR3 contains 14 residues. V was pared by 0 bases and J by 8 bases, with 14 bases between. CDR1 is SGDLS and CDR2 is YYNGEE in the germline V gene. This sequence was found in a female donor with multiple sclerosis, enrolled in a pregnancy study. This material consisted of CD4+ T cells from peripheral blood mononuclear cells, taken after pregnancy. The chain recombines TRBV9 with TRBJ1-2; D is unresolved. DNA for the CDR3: TGTGCCAGCAGCGTAGGTACCGAGCTCTTGGGCTACACCTTC. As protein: CASSVGTELLGYTF.